This T cell receptor beta chain was documented in a study of PD-L1 blockade in urothelial cancer. Generated by immunoSEQ multiplex PCR, the TCRdb table keeps only in-frame clones and is missing some. Among about 43,000 clones listed, approximately 90% were seen once. This clone is a singleton in its sample. The source of this sequence is an older woman with urothelial cancer. The input for sequencing was PBMCs, taken around atezolizumab (anti-PD-L1) treatment.

This chain's CDR3 is CASSPEAYVNYGYTF. CDR3 sequence (DNA): TGTGCCAGCTCACCAGAAGCATACGTTAACTATGGCTACACCTTC. This rearrangement joins TRBV18 to TRBJ1-2; no clear D. Germline CDR1 and CDR2: KGHSH and LQKENI. Trimming left V 2 bases short and J 1 base short, with 11 bases between. This CDR3 is built from 15 residues.